Following are 18 T cell receptor beta chains from one sample sequenced in a study of vaccination and CD4 T cells after COVID-19 (dated by TCRdb to about 2022). The treatment or condition label here, explained by the study, means: roughly 10-day PBMC culture with coronavirus spike peptide pools or control peptides (ViraFEST assay). Library construction relied on PCR. The sequencer listed for this sample is Illumina iSeq 100. TCR sequencing of DNA from cultured CD4+ T cells used the Oncomine TCR Beta short-read assay at the Johns Hopkins FTIC core. TCRdb ran its own pipeline on the public reads, namely fastp trimming at Q25 and MiXCR clone calling, and kept in-frame beta chains. Every distinct CDR3 protein forms one entry, paired with its most common genes and DNA. The sample table contains about 14,000 distinct CDR3 sequences; only one count was recorded for 44% of them. 10% to 15% of the sample rests with the top ten.

Their antigen targets remain unknown. Input material: CD4+ T cells from blood, cultured in vitro. The receptors originated from a human donor who had recovered from COVID-19.

The chain links TRBV14 to TRBJ2-3, with D perhaps given as TRBD1 or TRBD2 (6 bases each). Trimming shortened V by 3 bases and J by 0 bases, and 13 bases separated the two germline ends. Germline values: CDR1 SGHDN, CDR2 FVKESK. The CDR3 has 16 amino acids. The CDR3 region is CASSQRGGSSTDTQYF. The CDR3, as DNA: TGTGCCAGCAGCCAGCGAGGGGGGTCTAGCACAGATACGCAGTATTTT.

This clonotype has more than one count but fewer than ten. The chain has TRBV9 and TRBJ1-5; a possible D gene is TRBD1 (6 bases). Germline assignment: CDR1 SGDLS and CDR2 YYNGEE. V was shortened by 3 bases and J by 6 bases, with 16 bases between the two germline ends. The CDR3 runs to 15 residues. CDR3 sequence reads: CASSEGGIRAQPQHF. In nucleotides, the CDR3 is TGTGCCAGCAGCGAAGGGGGGATCAGGGCTCAGCCCCAGCATTTT.

This clonotype is medium-sized (0.01 to 0.1%) within its sample. The genes are TRBV2 and TRBJ1-1; perhaps TRBD1 as D (5 bases). The V end lost 3 bases, the J end lost 5 bases, and 10 bases lay between the germline ends. Per the germline V gene, CDR1 is SNHLY and CDR2 is FYNNEI. This CDR3 comprises 13 residues. The CDR3 nucleotides are TGTGCCAGCAGTGAGCAGGGAGGGACTGAAGCTTTCTTT. Its protein product is CASSEQGGTEAFF.

The CDR3 loop reads CASSIGRDYSNTGELFF. The CDR3 coding sequence is TGTGCCAGTAGTATAGGGCGGGACTATTCGAACACCGGGGAGCTGTTTTTT. The genes are TRBV19 and TRBJ2-2, with TRBD2 identical over 7 bases. The germline V gene encodes CDR1 LNHDA and CDR2 SQIVND (reference sequence). CDR3 length: 17 amino acids. J was trimmed by 0 bases and V by 1 base; bases with no gene match: 5. Combining the CDR3 with reference TRBV19 and TRBJ2-2 gives the whole variable domain DGGITQSPKYLFRKEGQNVTLSCEQNLNHDAMYWYRQDPGQGLRLIYYSQIVNDFQKGDIAEGYSVSREKKESFPLTVTSAQKNPTAFYLCASSIGRDYSNTGELFFGEGSRLTVL.

The chain combines TRBV19 with TRBJ1-3, with D perhaps TRBD1 (5 bases). This CDR3 comprises 15 residues. Germline V gene sequence: CDR1 LNHDA, CDR2 SQIVND (reference sequence). V was trimmed by 3 bases and J by 2 bases, leaving 11 bases between them. CDR3 residues: CASSIVRVAGNTIYF. DNA for the CDR3: TGTGCCAGTAGTATTGTCAGGGTCGCTGGAAACACCATATATTTT.

A few counts support this clonotype. The chain recombines TRBV6-1 with TRBJ1-5, with D unclear. The CDR3 has 14 amino acids. The ends were cut back, 2 bases at V and 2 bases at J, with 7 bases in the middle. The germline V gene encodes CDR1 MNHNS and CDR2 SASEGT. In nucleotides, the CDR3 is TGTGCCAGCAGTGAATTCAAGGGCAATCAGCCCCAGCATTTT. Translated: CASSEFKGNQPQHF.

This clonotype has more than one count but fewer than ten. V gene TRBV28 combines with J gene TRBJ1-2; D is undetermined. CDR3 length: 13 residues. Between the trimmed V and J ends, which lost 3 bases and 1 base, there was a span of 6 bases. CDR1 and CDR2 from the germline V gene are MDHEN and SYDVKM. The chain's CDR3 is CASSFRHNYGYTF. CDR3 DNA sequence: TGTGCCAGCAGTTTTCGGCATAACTATGGCTACACCTTC.

The rearrangement links TRBV20-1 to TRBJ1-4; D may be TRBD1 (6 bases). CDR1 is DFQATT and CDR2 is SNEGSKA in the germline V gene (reference sequence). This CDR3 has 14 residues. V lost 1 base and J lost 5, with 11 bases in between. The CDR3 nucleotides are TGCAGTGCTAGAGGACAGGCTGCAAATGAAAAACTGTTTTTT. Translation: CSARGQAANEKLFF.

This rearrangement joins TRBV19 to TRBJ1-1, with 9 bases identical to TRBD1. V lost 6 bases to trimming and J lost 1 base; unmatched junction nucleotides: 6. From germline, CDR1 is LNHDA and CDR2 SQIVND (reference sequence). This CDR3 contains 15 residues. CDR3 loop: CASRKPGQGNTEAFF. CDR3 bases: TGTGCCAGTAGGAAACCGGGACAGGGGAACACTGAAGCTTTCTTT.

The CDR3: CASSPTPTNEKLFF. For the CDR3, the DNA is TGTGCCAGCTCACCAACCCCAACTAATGAAAAACTGTTTTTT. V is TRBV18 and J is TRBJ1-4; D is unresolved. Germline lookup yields CDR1 KGHSH and CDR2 LQKENI. CDR3 length equals 14 residues. Trimming pared 2 bases from V and 0 bases from J, leaving 4 bases between.

Comment on this clonotype: The junction differs from germline at one of its ends, possibly a read error. The V call is TRBV7-3, the J call TRBJ2-3, with TRBD2 identical over 8 bases. CDR1 SGHTA and CDR2 FQGTGA come from the germline V gene. The CDR3 has 16 residues. The CDR3 nucleotides read TGCGCCAGCAGCCAACCCCGGCGGGGGGCTAGAGATACGCAGTATTTT. Translating gives CASSQPRRGARDTQYF.

The chain carries TRBV5-1 and TRBJ2-7; perhaps TRBD2 as D (6 bases). V was clipped by 7 bases and J by 4 bases, with 18 bases between them. CDR1 is SGHRS, CDR2 YFSETQ, per germline. The CDR3 has 14 amino acids. This CDR3 is CASRGDAGRYEQYF. CDR3 in DNA: TGCGCCAGCCGGGGTGACGCGGGACGGTACGAGCAGTACTTC.

The V and J genes are TRBV29-1 and TRBJ1-1; TRBD1 is a possible D gene (5 bases). V lost 6 bases and J 2 bases, leaving 10 bases between the germline ends. Per germline, CDR1 SQVTM and CDR2 ANQGSEA. This CDR3 is 12 amino acids long. CDR3 sequence: CSVRQLNTEAFF. CDR3 DNA sequence: TGCAGCGTAAGACAGTTAAACACTGAAGCTTTCTTT.

This clonotype was seen a single time. V usage is TRBV6-5 and J usage is TRBJ2-3; 8 bases line up with TRBD1. From germline, CDR1 is MNHEY and CDR2 SVGAGI. V dropped 2 bases and J dropped 3; count of bases not matched to a gene: 10. The CDR3 extends over 17 amino acids. Here the CDR3 reads CASSYNYRGWQTDTQYF. As DNA, the CDR3 is TGTGCCAGCAGTTACAATTACAGGGGGTGGCAAACAGATACGCAGTATTTT.

DNA for the CDR3: TGTGCCAGCAGCCGCACCCCGGGGAACACTGAAGCTTTCTTT. It is translated as CASSRTPGNTEAFF. The J gene is TRBJ1-1, the V gene TRBV7-2, with unresolved D. Germline assignment: CDR1 SGHTA and CDR2 FQGNSA. The V end lost 5 bases, the J end lost 1 base, and 11 bases lay between the germline ends. This CDR3 has 14 amino acids.

The gene calls are TRBV20-1 and TRBJ2-7; D gene uncertain. The CDR3 sequence is 11 residues long. Germline CDR1 DFQATT, CDR2 SNEGSKA (reference sequence). Deletions cut 3 bases from V and 6 bases from J, with 9 bases between. The CDR3 DNA follows: TGCAGTGCTAGTTCAGGAGTCGAGCAGTACTTC. Its protein product is CSASSGVEQYF.

This rearrangement joins TRBV28 to TRBJ1-6; D may be TRBD1 (6 bases). The CDR3 has 15 residues. V was shortened by 5 bases and J by 7 bases, with 15 bases between the two germline ends. The germline gives CDR1 MDHEN, CDR2 SYDVKM. CDR3 nucleotide sequence: TGTGCCAGCAGTGATAGCACAGGGCGGAATTCACCCCTCCACTTT. This translates into CASSDSTGRNSPLHF.

The chain uses TRBV7-2 and TRBJ1-1; D is unclear. This CDR3 has 13 amino acids. The germline CDR1 and CDR2 sequences are SGHTA and FQGNSA. V was clipped by 2 bases and J by 1 base, with 5 bases between them. The CDR3 nucleotides are TGTGCCAGCAGCTTAAGGAGGAACACTGAAGCTTTCTTT. It encodes CASSLRRNTEAFF.